The subject of this entry is one TCR beta chain. This entry comes from a study of blood T cell repertoires in COVID-19. The overall study: Whether acute or convalescent, the COVID-19 samples came from the United States, Italy and Spain.

Germline CDR1 is MNHNS and CDR2 is SASEGT. The V end was cut by 2 bases, the J end by 3 bases, with 11 bases between. The CDR3 is 15 amino acids. The data were produced by immunoSEQ multiplex PCR, yet TCRdb's version contains in-frame clones alone and is incomplete. The sample carries a few hundred thousand clones, roughly 89% recorded once. The receptor was derived from a middle-aged woman who had recovered from COVID-19. The chain employs TRBV6-1 and TRBJ1-3; D may be TRBD1 (5 bases). The source material was PBMCs or T cells enriched from blood (not recorded which). The CDR3 DNA is TGTGCCAGCAGTGAACGGCAGGGCGGTGGAAACACCATATATTTT. It translates to CASSERQGGGNTIYF.